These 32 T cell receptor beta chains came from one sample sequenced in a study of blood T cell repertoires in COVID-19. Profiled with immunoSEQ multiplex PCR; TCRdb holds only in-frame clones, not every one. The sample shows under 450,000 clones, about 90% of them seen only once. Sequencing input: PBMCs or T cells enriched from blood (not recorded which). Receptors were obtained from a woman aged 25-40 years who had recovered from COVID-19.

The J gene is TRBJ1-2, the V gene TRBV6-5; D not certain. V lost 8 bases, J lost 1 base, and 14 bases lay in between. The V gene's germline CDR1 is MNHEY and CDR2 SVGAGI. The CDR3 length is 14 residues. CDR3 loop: CASVSGVLNYGYTF. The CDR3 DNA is TGTGCCAGCGTCTCGGGAGTACTTAACTATGGCTACACCTTC.

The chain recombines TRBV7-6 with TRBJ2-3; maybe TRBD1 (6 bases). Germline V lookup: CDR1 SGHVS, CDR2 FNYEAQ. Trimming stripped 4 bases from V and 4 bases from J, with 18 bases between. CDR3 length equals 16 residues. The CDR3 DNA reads TGTGCCAGCAGCTCAGCACAGGGATGGGGTGCAGATACGCAGTATTTT. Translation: CASSSAQGWGADTQYF.

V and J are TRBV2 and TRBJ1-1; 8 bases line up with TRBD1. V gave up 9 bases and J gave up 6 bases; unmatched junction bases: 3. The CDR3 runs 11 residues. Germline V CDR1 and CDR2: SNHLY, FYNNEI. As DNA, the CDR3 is TGTGCCAGACAGGGGGGCCCTGAAGCTTTCTTT. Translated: CARQGGPEAFF.

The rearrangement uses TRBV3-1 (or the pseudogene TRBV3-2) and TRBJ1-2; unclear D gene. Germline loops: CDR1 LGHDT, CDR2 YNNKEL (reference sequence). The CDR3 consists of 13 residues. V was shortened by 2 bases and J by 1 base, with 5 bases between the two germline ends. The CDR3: CASSQQDNYGYTF. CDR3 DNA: TGTGCCAGCAGCCAACAGGATAACTATGGCTACACCTTC.

CDR3 in amino acids: CASSLGLDSLMETQYF. The CDR3, as DNA: TGTGCCAGCAGCTTAGGGCTTGATAGCCTAATGGAGACCCAGTACTTC. This sequence joins TRBV11-2 and TRBJ2-5; unclear D gene. V was cut by 1 base and J by 5 bases, with 17 bases left in between. The germline gives CDR1 SGHAT, CDR2 FQNNGV. This CDR3 is 16 amino acids long.

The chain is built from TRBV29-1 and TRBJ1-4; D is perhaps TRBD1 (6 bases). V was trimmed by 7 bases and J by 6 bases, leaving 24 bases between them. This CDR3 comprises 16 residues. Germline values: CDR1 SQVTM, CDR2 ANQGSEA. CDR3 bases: TGCAGCGCGCGACGCCTCCGGAGCAGGGGATATGAAAAACTGTTTTTT. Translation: CSARRLRSRGYEKLFF. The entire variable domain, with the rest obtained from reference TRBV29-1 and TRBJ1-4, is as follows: SAVISQKPSRDICQRGTSLTIQCQVDSQVTMMFWYRQQPGQSLTLIATANQGSEATYESGFVIDKFPISRPNLTFSTLTVSNMSPEDSSIYLCSARRLRSRGYEKLFFGSGTQLSVL.

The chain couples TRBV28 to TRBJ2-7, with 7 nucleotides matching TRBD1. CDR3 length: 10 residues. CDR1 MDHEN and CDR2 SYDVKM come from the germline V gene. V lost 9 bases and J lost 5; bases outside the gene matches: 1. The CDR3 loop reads CASGTDEQYF. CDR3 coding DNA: TGTGCCAGTGGGACAGACGAGCAGTACTTC.

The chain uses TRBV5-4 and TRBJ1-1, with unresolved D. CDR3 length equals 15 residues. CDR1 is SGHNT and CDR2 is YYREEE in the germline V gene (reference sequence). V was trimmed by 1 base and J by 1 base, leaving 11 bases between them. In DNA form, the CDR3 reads TGTGCCAGCAGCTTGAATCGGGGAAGGAACACTGAAGCTTTCTTT. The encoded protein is CASSLNRGRNTEAFF.

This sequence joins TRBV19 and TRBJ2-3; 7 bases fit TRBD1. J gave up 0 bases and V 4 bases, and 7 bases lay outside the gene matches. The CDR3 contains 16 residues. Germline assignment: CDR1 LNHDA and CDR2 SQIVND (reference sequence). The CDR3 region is CASSKRQGSSTDTQYF. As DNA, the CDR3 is TGTGCCAGTAGTAAGCGACAGGGATCTAGCACAGATACGCAGTATTTT.

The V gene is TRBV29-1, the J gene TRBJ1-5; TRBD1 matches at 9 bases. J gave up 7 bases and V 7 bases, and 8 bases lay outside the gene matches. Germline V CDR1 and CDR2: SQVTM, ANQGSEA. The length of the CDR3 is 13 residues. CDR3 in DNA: TGCAGCGCGGGACAGGGTTTTGAGCAGCCCCAGCATTTT. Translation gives CSAGQGFEQPQHF. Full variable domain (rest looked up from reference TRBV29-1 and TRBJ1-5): SAVISQKPSRDICQRGTSLTIQCQVDSQVTMMFWYRQQPGQSLTLIATANQGSEATYESGFVIDKFPISRPNLTFSTLTVSNMSPEDSSIYLCSAGQGFEQPQHFGDGTRLSIL.

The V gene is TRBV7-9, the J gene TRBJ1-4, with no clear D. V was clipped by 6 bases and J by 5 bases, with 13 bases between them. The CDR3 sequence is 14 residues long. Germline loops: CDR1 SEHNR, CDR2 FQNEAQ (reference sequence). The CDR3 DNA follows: TGTGCCAGCAGTCGGAGTTCCAGCAATGAAAAACTGTTTTTT. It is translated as CASSRSSSNEKLFF.

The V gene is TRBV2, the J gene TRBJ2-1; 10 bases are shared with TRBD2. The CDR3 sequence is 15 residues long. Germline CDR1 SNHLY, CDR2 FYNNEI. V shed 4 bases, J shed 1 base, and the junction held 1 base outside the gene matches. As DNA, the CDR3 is TGTGCCAGCAGTGGACTAGCGGGTTCCTACAATGAGCAGTTCTTC. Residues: CASSGLAGSYNEQFF.

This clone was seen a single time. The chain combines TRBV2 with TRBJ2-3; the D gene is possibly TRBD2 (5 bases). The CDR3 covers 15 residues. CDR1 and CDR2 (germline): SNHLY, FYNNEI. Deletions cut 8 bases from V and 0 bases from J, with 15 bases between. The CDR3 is CASSAERPSTDTQYF. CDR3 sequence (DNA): TGTGCCAGCTCAGCGGAGCGGCCTAGCACAGATACGCAGTATTTT. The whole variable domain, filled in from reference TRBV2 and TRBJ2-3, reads EPEVTQTPSHQVTQMGQEVILRCVPISNHLYFYWYRQILGQKVEFLVSFYNNEISEKSEIFDDQFSVERPDGSNFTLKIRSTKLEDSAMYFCASSAERPSTDTQYFGPGTRLTVL.

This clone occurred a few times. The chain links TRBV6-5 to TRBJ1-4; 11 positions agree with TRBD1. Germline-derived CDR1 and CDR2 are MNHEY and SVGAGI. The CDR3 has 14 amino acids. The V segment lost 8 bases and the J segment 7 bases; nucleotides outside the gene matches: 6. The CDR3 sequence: CASYTGQGGEKLFF. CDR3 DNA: TGTGCCAGCTACACGGGACAGGGGGGTGAAAAACTGTTTTTT.

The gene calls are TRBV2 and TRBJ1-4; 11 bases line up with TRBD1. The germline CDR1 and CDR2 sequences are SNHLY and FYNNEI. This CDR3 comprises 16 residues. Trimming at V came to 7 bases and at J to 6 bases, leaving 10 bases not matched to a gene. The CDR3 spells CASNLRTGGGDEKLFF. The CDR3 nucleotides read TGTGCCAGCAATTTGAGGACAGGGGGCGGCGATGAAAAACTGTTTTTT.

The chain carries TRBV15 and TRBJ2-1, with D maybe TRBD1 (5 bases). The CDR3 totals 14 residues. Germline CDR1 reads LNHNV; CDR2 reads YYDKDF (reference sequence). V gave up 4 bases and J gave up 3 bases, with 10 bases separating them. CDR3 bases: TGTGCCACCAGCAAAGAACAGGACTACAATGAGCAGTTCTTC. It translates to CATSKEQDYNEQFF.

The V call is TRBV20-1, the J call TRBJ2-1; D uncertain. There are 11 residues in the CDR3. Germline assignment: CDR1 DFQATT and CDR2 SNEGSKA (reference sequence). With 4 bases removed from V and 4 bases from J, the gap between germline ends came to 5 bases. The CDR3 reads CSATPYNEQFF. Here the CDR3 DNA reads TGCAGTGCTACCCCATACAATGAGCAGTTCTTC.

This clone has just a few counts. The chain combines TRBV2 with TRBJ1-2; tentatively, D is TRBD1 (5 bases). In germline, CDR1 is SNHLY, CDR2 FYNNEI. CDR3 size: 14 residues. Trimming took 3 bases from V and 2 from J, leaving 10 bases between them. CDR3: CASSEWQGNYGYTF. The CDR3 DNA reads TGTGCCAGCAGTGAGTGGCAGGGAAACTATGGCTACACCTTC.

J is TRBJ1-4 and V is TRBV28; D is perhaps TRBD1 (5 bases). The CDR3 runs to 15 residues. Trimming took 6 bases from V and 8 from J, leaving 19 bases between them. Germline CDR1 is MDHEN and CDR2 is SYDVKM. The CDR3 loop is CASRSGGREGEKLFF. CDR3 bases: TGTGCCAGCAGATCGGGGGGGAGAGAAGGGGAAAAACTGTTTTTT.

The CDR3 sequence is CASSLAWGGAGTEAFF. CDR3 nucleotide sequence: TGTGCCAGCAGCTTGGCCTGGGGGGGGGCTGGCACTGAAGCTTTCTTT. The chain uses TRBV5-6 and TRBJ1-1; possibly TRBD1 for D (6 bases). The CDR3 sequence is 16 residues long. V dropped 0 bases and J dropped 4 bases, with 16 bases sitting between them. CDR1 and CDR2 from the germline V gene are SGHDT and YYEEEE.

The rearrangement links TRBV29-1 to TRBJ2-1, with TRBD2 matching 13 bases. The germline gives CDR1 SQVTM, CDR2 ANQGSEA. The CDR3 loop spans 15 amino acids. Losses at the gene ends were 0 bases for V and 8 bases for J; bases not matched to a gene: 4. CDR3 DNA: TGCAGCGTTGAAGAAACACTAGCGGGGGGGCATGAGCAGTTCTTC. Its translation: CSVEETLAGGHEQFF.

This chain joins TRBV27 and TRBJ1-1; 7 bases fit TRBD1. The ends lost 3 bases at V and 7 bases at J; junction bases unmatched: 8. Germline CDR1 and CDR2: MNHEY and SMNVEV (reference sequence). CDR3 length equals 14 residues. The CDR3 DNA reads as TGTGCCAGCAGTTTTAGAGGGGGCAGTGATGAAGCTTTCTTT. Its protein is CASSFRGGSDEAFF.

The CDR3 nucleotides read TGTGCCAGCAGCTTGGGACTAGACACAGATACGCAGTATTTT. The encoded protein is CASSLGLDTDTQYF. The chain couples TRBV5-5 to TRBJ2-3, with a weak D call TRBD2 (6 bases). V dropped 0 bases and J dropped 2 bases, with 7 bases sitting between them. Germline assignment: CDR1 SGHKS and CDR2 YYEKEE (reference sequence). The CDR3 runs to 14 residues.

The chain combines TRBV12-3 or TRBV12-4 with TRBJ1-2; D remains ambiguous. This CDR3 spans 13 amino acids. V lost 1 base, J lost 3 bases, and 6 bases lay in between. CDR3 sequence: CASSLGQDYGYTF. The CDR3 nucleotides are TGTGCCAGCAGTTTAGGGCAGGACTATGGCTACACCTTC.

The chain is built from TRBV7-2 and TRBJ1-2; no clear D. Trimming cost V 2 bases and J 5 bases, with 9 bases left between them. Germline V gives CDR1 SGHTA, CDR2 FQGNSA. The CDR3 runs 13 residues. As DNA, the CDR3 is TGTGCCAGCAGCTTAAATTTCCGGTATGGCTACACCTTC. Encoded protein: CASSLNFRYGYTF. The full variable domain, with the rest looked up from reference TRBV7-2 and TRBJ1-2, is GAGVSQSPSNKVTEKGKDVELRCDPISGHTALYWYRQSLGQGLEFLIYFQGNSAPDKSGLPSDRFSAERTGGSVSTLTIQRTQQEDSAVYLCASSLNFRYGYTFGSGTRLTVV.

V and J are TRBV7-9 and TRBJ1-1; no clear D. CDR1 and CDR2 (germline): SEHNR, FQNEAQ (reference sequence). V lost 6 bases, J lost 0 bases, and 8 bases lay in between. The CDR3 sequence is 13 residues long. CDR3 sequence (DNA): TGTGCCAGCAGTCGGGTACTGAACACTGAAGCTTTCTTT. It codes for CASSRVLNTEAFF.

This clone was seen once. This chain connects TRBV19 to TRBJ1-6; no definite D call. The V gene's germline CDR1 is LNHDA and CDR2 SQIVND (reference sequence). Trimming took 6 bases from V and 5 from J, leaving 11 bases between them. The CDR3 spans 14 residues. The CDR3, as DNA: TGTGCCAGTAGCCCGGAGTGGAATAATTCACCCCTCCACTTT. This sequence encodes CASSPEWNNSPLHF.

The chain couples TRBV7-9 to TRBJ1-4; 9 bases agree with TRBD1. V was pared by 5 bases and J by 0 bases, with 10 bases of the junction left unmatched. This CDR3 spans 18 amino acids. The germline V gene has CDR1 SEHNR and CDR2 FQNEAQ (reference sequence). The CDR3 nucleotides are TGTGCCAGCAGCAAGGGGGGACAGGGCTCAGCAACTAATGAAAAACTGTTTTTT. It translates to CASSKGGQGSATNEKLFF.

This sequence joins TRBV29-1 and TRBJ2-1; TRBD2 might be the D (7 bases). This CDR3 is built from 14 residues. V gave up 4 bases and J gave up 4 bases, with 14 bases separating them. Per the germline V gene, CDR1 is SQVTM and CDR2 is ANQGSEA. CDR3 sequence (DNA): TGCAGCGTTGGGGGGGGCTTCGGATACAATGAGCAGTTCTTC. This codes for CSVGGGFGYNEQFF.

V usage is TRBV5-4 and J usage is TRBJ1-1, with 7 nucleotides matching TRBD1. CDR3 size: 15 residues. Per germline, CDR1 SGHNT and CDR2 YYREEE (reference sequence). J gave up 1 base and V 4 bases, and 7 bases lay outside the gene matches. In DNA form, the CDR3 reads TGTGCCAGCAGCCCGGCAGGGACAGAGAACACTGAAGCTTTCTTT. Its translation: CASSPAGTENTEAFF.

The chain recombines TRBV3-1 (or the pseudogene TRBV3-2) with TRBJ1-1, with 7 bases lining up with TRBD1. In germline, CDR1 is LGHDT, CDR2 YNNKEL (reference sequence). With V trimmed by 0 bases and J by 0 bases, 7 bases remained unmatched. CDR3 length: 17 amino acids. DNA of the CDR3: TGTGCCAGCAGCCAAGAAAGGGGGCAAGGGATGAACACTGAAGCTTTCTTT. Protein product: CASSQERGQGMNTEAFF.

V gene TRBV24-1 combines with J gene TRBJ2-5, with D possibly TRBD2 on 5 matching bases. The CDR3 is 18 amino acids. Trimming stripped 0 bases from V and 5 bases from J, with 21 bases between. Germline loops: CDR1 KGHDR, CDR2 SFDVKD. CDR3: CATSDLRGPGQRKETQYF. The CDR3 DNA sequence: TGTGCCACCAGTGATTTGCGCGGGCCTGGGCAGCGCAAGGAGACCCAGTACTTC.